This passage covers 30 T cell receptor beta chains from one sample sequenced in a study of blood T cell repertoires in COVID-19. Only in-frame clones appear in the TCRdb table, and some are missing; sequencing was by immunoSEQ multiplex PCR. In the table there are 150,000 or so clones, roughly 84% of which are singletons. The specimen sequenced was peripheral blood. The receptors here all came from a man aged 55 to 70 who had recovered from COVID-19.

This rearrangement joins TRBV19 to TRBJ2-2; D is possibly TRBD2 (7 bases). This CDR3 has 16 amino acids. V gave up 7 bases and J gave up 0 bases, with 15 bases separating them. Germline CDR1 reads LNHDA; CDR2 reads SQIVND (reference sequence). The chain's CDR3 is CASTPTGGPNTGELFF. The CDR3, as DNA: TGTGCCAGTACCCCGACGGGGGGCCCGAACACCGGGGAGCTGTTTTTT.

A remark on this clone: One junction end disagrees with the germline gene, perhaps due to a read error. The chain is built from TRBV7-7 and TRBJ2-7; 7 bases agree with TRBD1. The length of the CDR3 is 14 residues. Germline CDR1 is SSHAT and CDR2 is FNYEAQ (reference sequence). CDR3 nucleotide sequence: TGTGCTAGCAGCCCACAGACAGGGAGCTACGAGCAGTACTTC. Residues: CASSPQTGSYEQYF.

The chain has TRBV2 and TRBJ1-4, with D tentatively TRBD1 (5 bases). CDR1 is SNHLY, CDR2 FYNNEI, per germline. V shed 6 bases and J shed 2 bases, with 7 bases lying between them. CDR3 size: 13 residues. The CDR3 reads CASRAGTNEKLFF. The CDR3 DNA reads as TGTGCCAGCAGGGCAGGGACTAATGAAAAACTGTTTTTT.

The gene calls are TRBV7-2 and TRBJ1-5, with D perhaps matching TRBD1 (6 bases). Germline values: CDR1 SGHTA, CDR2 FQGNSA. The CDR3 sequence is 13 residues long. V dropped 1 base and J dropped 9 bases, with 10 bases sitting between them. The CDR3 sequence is CASSLEGGPPQHF. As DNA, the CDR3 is TGTGCCAGCAGCTTAGAAGGGGGTCCGCCCCAGCATTTT.

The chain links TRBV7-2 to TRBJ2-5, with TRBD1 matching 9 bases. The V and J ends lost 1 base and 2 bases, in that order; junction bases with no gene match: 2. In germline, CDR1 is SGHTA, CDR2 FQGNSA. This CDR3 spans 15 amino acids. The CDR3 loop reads CASSLGDRVQETQYF. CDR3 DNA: TGTGCCAGCAGCTTAGGGGACAGGGTACAAGAGACCCAGTACTTC.

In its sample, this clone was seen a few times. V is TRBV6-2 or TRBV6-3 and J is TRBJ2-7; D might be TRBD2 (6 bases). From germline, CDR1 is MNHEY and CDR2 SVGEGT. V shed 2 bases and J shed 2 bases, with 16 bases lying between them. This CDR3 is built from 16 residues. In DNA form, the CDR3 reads TGTGCCAGCAGTTACCCTCCCGGGGGTAGGCCCTACGAGCAGTACTTC. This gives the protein CASSYPPGGRPYEQYF.

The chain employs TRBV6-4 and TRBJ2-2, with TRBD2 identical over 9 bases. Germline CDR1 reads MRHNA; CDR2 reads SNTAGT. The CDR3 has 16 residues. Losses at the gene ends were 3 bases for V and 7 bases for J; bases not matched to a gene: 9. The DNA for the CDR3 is TGTGCCAGCAGTGAGGCCCCAGCGGGGGGAGTCGGGGAGCTGTTTTTT. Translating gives CASSEAPAGGVGELFF.

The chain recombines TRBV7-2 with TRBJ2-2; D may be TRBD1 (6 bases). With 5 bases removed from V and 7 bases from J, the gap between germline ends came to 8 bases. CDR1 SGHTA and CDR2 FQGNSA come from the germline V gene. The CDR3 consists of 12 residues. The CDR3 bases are TGTGCCAGCAGCCTGGACAGCGGGGAGCTGTTTTTT. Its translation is CASSLDSGELFF. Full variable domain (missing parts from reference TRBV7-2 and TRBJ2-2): GAGVSQSPSNKVTEKGKDVELRCDPISGHTALYWYRQSLGQGLEFLIYFQGNSAPDKSGLPSDRFSAERTGGSVSTLTIQRTQQEDSAVYLCASSLDSGELFFGEGSRLTVL.

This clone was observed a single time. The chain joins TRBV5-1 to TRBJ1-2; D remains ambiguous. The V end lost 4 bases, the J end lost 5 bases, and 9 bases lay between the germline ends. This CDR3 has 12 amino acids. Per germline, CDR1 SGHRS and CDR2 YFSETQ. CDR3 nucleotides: TGCGCCAGCAGCACCGACAAATATGGCTACACCTTC. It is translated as CASSTDKYGYTF.

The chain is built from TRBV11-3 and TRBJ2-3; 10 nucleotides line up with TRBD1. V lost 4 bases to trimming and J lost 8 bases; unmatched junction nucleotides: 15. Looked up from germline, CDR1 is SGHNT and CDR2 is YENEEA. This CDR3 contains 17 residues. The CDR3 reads CASSSRPAGTGEGTQYF. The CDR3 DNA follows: TGTGCCAGCAGCTCCCGGCCCGCCGGGACAGGGGAAGGTACGCAGTATTTT. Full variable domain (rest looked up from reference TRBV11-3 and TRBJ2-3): EAGVVQSPRYKIIEKKQPVAFWCNPISGHNTLYWYLQNLGQGPELLIRYENEEAVDDSQLPKDRFSAERLKGVDSTLKIQPAELGDSAVYLCASSSRPAGTGEGTQYFGPGTRLTVL.

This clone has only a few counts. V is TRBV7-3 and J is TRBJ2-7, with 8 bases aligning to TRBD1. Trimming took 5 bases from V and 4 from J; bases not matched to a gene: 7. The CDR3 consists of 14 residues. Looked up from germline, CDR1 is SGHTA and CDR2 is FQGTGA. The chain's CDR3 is CASSPKTGVYEQYF. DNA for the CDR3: TGTGCCAGCAGCCCGAAGACAGGGGTGTACGAGCAGTACTTC.

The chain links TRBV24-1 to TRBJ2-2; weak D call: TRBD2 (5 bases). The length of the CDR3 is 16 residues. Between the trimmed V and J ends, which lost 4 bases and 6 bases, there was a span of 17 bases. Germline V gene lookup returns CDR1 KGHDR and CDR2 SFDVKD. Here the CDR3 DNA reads TGTGCCACCAGTGAGGCGGGTGAAATGTGGCCCGGGGAGCTGTTTTTT. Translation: CATSEAGEMWPGELFF.

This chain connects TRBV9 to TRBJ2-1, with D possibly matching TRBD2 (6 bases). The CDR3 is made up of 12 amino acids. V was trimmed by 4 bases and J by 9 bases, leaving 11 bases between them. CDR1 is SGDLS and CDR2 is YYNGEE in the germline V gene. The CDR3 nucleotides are TGTGCCAGCAGCACCTGGCGGGGTGAGCAGTTCTTC. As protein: CASSTWRGEQFF.

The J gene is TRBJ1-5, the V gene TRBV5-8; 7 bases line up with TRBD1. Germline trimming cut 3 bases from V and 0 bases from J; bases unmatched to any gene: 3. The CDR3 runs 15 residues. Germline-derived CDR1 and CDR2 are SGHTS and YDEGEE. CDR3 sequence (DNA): TGTGCCAGCAGCTACCAGGGGGTTAGCAATCAGCCCCAGCATTTT. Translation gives CASSYQGVSNQPQHF.

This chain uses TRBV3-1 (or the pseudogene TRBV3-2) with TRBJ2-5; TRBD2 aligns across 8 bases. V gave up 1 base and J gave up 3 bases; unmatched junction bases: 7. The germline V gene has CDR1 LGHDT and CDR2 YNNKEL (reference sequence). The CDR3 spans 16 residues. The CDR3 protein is CASSQGVSGEKETQYF. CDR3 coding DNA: TGTGCCAGCAGCCAAGGTGTTAGCGGGGAGAAAGAGACCCAGTACTTC.

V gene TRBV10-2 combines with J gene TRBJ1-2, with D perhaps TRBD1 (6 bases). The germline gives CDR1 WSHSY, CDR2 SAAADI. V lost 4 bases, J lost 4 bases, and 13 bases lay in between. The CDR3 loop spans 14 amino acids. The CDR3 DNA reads TGCGCCAGCAGTGGTGGGACATCTCCCTATGGCTACACCTTC. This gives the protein CASSGGTSPYGYTF.

DNA of the CDR3: TGTGCCAGCAGCGCAGTAGCGGATTACAATGAGCAGTTCTTC. Protein product: CASSAVADYNEQFF. The chain is built from TRBV9 and TRBJ2-1; D possibly corresponds to TRBD2 (6 bases). This CDR3 spans 14 amino acids. Germline CDR1 reads SGDLS; CDR2 reads YYNGEE. Trimming took 3 bases from V and 4 from J, leaving 11 bases between them.

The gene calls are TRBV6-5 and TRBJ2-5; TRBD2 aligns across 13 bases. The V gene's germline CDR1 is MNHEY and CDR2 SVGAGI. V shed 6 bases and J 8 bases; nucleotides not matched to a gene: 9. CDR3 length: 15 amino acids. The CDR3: CASRLLAGGPRTQYF. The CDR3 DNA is TGTGCCAGCAGGTTACTAGCGGGGGGGCCACGAACCCAGTACTTC.

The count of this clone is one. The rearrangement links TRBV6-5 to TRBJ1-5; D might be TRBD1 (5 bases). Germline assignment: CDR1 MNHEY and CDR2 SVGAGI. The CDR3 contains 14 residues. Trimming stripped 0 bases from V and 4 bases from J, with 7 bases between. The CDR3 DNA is TGTGCCAGCAGTTACTCGGGGCAAAATCAGCCCCAGCATTTT. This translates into CASSYSGQNQPQHF.

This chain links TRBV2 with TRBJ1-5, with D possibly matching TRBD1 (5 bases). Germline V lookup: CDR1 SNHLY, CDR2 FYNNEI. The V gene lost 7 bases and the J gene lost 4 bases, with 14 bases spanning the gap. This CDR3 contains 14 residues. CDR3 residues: CASKSDSRNQPQHF. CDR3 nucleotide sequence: TGTGCCAGCAAAAGTGACAGTCGAAATCAGCCCCAGCATTTT.

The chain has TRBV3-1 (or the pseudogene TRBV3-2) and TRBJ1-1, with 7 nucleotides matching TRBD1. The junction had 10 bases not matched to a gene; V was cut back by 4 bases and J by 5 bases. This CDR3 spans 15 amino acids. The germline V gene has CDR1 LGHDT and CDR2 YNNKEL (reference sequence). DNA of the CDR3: TGTGCCAGCAGCCTTACCGACAGGGTAGATACTGAAGCTTTCTTT. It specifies CASSLTDRVDTEAFF.

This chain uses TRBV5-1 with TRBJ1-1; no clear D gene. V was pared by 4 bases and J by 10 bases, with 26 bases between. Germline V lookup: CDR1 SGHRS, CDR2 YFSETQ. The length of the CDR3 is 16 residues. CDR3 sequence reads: CASSPTPNERESGAFF. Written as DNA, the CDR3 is TGCGCCAGCAGCCCCACCCCTAATGAACGGGAGAGTGGAGCTTTCTTT.

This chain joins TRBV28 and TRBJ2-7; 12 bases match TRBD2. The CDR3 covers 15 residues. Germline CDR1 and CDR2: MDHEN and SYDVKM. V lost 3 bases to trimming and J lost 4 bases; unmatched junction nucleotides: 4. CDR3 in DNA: TGTGCCAGCAGTTTCACGACTAGCGGGAGTTACGAGCAGTACTTC. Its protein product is CASSFTTSGSYEQYF. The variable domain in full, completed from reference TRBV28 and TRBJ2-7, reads DVKVTQSSRYLVKRTGEKVFLECVQDMDHENMFWYRQDPGLGLRLIYFSYDVKMKEKGDIPEGYSVSREKKERFSLILESASTNQTSMYLCASSFTTSGSYEQYFGPGTRLTVT.

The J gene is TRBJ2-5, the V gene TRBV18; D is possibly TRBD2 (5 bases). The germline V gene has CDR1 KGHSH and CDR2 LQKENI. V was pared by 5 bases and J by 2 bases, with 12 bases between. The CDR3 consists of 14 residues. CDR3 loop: CASSAGAGQETQYF. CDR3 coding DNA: TGTGCCAGCTCAGCGGGTGCCGGGCAAGAGACCCAGTACTTC.

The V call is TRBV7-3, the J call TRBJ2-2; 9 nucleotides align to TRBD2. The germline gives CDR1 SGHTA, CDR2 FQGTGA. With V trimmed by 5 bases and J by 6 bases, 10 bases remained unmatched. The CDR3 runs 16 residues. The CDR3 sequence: CASSTLAGALAGELFF. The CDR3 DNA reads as TGTGCCAGCAGCACTTTAGCGGGGGCCCTAGCCGGGGAGCTGTTTTTT.

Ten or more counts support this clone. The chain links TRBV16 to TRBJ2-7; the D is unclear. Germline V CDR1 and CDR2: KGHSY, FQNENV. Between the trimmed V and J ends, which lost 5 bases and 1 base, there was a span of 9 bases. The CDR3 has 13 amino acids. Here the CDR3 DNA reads TGTGCCAGCAGCTCGAGCTGGTCCTACGAGCAGTACTTC. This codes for CASSSSWSYEQYF.

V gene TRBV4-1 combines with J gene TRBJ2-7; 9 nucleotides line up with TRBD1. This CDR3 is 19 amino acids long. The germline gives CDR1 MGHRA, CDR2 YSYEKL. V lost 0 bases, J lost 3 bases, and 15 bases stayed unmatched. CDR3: CASSQDSYSPGQGYYEQYF. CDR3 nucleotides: TGCGCCAGCAGCCAAGATTCCTATTCCCCGGGACAGGGTTACTACGAGCAGTACTTC.

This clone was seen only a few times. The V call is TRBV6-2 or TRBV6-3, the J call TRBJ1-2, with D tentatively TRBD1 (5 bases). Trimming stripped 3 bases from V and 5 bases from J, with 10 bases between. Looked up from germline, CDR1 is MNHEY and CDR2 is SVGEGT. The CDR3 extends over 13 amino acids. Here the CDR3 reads CASSYQGRYGYTF. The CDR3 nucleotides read TGTGCCAGCAGTTATCAGGGCAGATATGGCTACACCTTC.

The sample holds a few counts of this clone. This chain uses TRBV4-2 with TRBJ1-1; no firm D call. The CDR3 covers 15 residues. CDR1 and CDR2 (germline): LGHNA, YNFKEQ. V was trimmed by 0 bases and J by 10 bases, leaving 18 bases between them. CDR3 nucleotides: TGTGCCAGCAGCCAAGACCGAGGGTTTTCCGAACGAGCTTTCTTT. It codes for CASSQDRGFSERAFF.

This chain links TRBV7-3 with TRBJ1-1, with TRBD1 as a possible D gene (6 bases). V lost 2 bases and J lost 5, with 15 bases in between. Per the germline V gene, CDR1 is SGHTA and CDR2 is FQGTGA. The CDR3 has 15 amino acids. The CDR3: CASSLGYDRMTEAFF. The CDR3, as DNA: TGTGCCAGCAGCTTAGGTTACGACAGGATGACTGAAGCTTTCTTT.